These 19 T cell receptor beta chains came from one sample sequenced in a study of blood T cell repertoires in COVID-19. Only in-frame clones appear in the TCRdb table, and some are missing; sequencing was by immunoSEQ multiplex PCR. The data hold about 100,000 clones, with roughly 79% observed a single time. The sequenced material came from peripheral blood. These TCRs come from a woman in her 70s with acute or convalescent COVID-19.

The chain has TRBV28 and TRBJ1-6, with 7 bases fitting TRBD1. This CDR3 comprises 15 residues. J lost 5 bases, V lost 6 bases, and 7 bases had no gene match. The germline V gene encodes CDR1 MDHEN and CDR2 SYDVKM. The CDR3 nucleotides are TGTGCCAGCAGAGCCCAGACAGGGAATAATTCACCCCTCCACTTT. It encodes CASRAQTGNNSPLHF. Filled out from reference TRBV28 and TRBJ1-6, the complete variable domain reads DVKVTQSSRYLVKRTGEKVFLECVQDMDHENMFWYRQDPGLGLRLIYFSYDVKMKEKGDIPEGYSVSREKKERFSLILESASTNQTSMYLCASRAQTGNNSPLHFGNGTRLTVT.

The V gene is TRBV6-5, the J gene TRBJ2-2; D may be TRBD2 (7 bases). V lost 7 bases and J lost 7, with 13 bases in between. Looked up from germline, CDR1 is MNHEY and CDR2 is SVGAGI. The CDR3 runs to 13 residues. DNA of the CDR3: TGTGCCAGCACCCGGGGGGCGGGCGGGGAGCTGTTTTTT. Protein sequence: CASTRGAGGELFF.

In this sample, this clone turned up once. J is TRBJ1-2 and V is TRBV5-1, with 12 bases matching TRBD1. CDR1 is SGHRS and CDR2 is YFSETQ in the germline V gene. This CDR3 spans 17 amino acids. Trimming at V came to 2 bases and at J to 3 bases, leaving 8 bases not matched to a gene. The DNA of the CDR3 is TGCGCCAGCAGCTTCTCCGGGACAGGGGGCATAGACTATGGCTACACCTTC. Translation: CASSFSGTGGIDYGYTF. The full variable domain, with the rest looked up from reference TRBV5-1 and TRBJ1-2, is KAGVTQTPRYLIKTRGQQVTLSCSPISGHRSVSWYQQTPGQGLQFLFEYFSETQRNKGNFPGRFSGRQFSNSRSEMNVSTLELGDSALYLCASSFSGTGGIDYGYTFGSGTRLTVV.

This sequence joins TRBV6-5 and TRBJ2-7; 9 bases map to TRBD1. CDR3 length equals 15 residues. Germline V gene lookup returns CDR1 MNHEY and CDR2 SVGAGI. Trimming cost V 6 bases and J 0 bases; bases outside gene matches: 6. CDR3 nucleotides: TGTGCCAGCAGGATTGGGACAGGGAGCTCCTACGAGCAGTACGTC. This encodes CASRIGTGSSYEQYV.

V gene TRBV18 combines with J gene TRBJ1-1; D possibly corresponds to TRBD1 (5 bases). The CDR3 is 15 residues long. V was cut by 2 bases and J by 1 base, with 11 bases left in between. Germline CDR1 is KGHSH and CDR2 is LQKENI. The CDR3: CASSPDTGGNTEAFF. The DNA of the CDR3 is TGTGCCAGCTCACCAGACACGGGGGGGAACACTGAAGCTTTCTTT.

The chain carries TRBV29-1 and TRBJ2-3; 7 nucleotides agree with TRBD2. V was pared by 4 bases and J by 0 bases, with 4 bases of the junction left unmatched. The CDR3 covers 14 residues. Germline-derived CDR1 and CDR2 are SQVTM and ANQGSEA. The CDR3 DNA reads TGCAGCGTTGTGAGCGGGGTTAGCACAGATACGCAGTATTTT. Encoded protein: CSVVSGVSTDTQYF.

The V gene is TRBV30, the J gene TRBJ1-2, with TRBD1 identical over 9 bases. The length of the CDR3 is 16 residues. Germline V gene lookup returns CDR1 GTSNPN and CDR2 SVGIG (reference sequence). Trimming cost V 4 bases and J 0 bases; bases outside gene matches: 9. CDR3 in DNA: TGTGCCTGGACTCCCGGGACAGGGTTGGCTAACTATGGCTACACCTTC. As protein: CAWTPGTGLANYGYTF.

J is TRBJ1-5 and V is TRBV7-2; 10 bases are shared with TRBD1. V lost 1 base to trimming and J lost 9 bases; unmatched junction nucleotides: 6. The germline V gene has CDR1 SGHTA and CDR2 FQGNSA. The CDR3 runs 15 residues. This CDR3 reads CASSLEGTGERPQHF. The CDR3, as DNA: TGTGCCAGCAGCTTAGAGGGGACAGGGGAACGGCCCCAGCATTTT.

The chain uses TRBV2 and TRBJ1-5; the D gene is possibly TRBD1 (5 bases). CDR3 length: 12 amino acids. The germline gives CDR1 SNHLY, CDR2 FYNNEI. The V gene lost 7 bases and the J gene lost 6 bases, with 10 bases spanning the gap. The CDR3 sequence: CASTMGPQPQHF. The CDR3 coding sequence is TGTGCCAGCACCATGGGGCCTCAGCCCCAGCATTTT.

V and J are TRBV13 and TRBJ1-6; tentative D call: TRBD1 (5 bases). With 4 bases removed from V and 10 bases from J, the gap between germline ends came to 20 bases. Germline assignment: CDR1 PRHDT and CDR2 FYEKMQ (reference sequence). The length of the CDR3 is 16 residues. Here the CDR3 reads CASSSPEGRMGSPLHF. The DNA of the CDR3 is TGTGCCAGCAGCTCCCCGGAGGGGAGGATGGGGTCACCCCTCCACTTT.

Worth noting for this clone: Lacking the conserved final phenylalanine or tryptophan, this CDR3 likely reflects a read error. The DNA is omitted, as the CDR3 cannot be located on it reliably, and the CDR3 follows TCRdb's listing. The J gene is TRBJ2-7, the V gene TRBV10-3; the table's D call, TRBD2, has no DNA check behind it. The CDR3 has 8 residues if both end residues are counted. Per germline, CDR1 ENHRY and CDR2 SYGVKD. This CDR3 reads CAISESTM.

This chain links TRBV5-6 with TRBJ2-5; 7 bases match TRBD1. After removal of 0 bases from V and 4 bases from J, the junction contained 6 bases not matched to a gene. CDR1 is SGHDT, CDR2 YYEEEE, per germline. The CDR3 contains 15 residues. The CDR3 here is CASSLDFTGAETQYF. The CDR3 DNA reads TGTGCCAGCAGCTTGGATTTTACAGGGGCAGAGACCCAGTACTTC. Full variable domain (missing parts from reference TRBV5-6 and TRBJ2-5): DAGVTQSPTHLIKTRGQQVTLRCSPKSGHDTVSWYQQALGQGPQFIFQYYEEEERQRGNFPDRFSGHQFPNYSSELNVNALLLGDSALYLCASSLDFTGAETQYFGPGTRLLVL.

CDR3: CASSDFRQGGDTQYF. The CDR3 nucleotides are TGCGCCAGCAGTGATTTTAGACAGGGAGGTGATACGCAGTATTTT. The V call is TRBV10-1, the J call TRBJ2-3, with D tentatively TRBD1 (7 bases). Germline CDR1 is WNHNN and CDR2 is SYGVQD (reference sequence). V lost 3 bases, J lost 6 bases, and 16 bases lay in between. The CDR3 runs 15 residues.

This clone was seen a few times. The chain combines TRBV7-2 with TRBJ1-6; D is undetermined. CDR3 length: 13 residues. V was pared by 10 bases and J by 9 bases, with 16 bases between. CDR1 and CDR2 from the germline V gene are SGHTA and FQGNSA. DNA for the CDR3: TGTGCCACCCGTCTTAATTCGGGTTCACCCCTCCACTTT. Translating it yields CATRLNSGSPLHF. The full variable domain, rest sourced from reference TRBV7-2 and TRBJ1-6, is GAGVSQSPSNKVTEKGKDVELRCDPISGHTALYWYRQSLGQGLEFLIYFQGNSAPDKSGLPSDRFSAERTGGSVSTLTIQRTQQEDSAVYLCATRLNSGSPLHFGNGTRLTVT.

This chain links TRBV19 with TRBJ2-1; TRBD2 agrees at 9 bases. The germline V gene has CDR1 LNHDA and CDR2 SQIVND (reference sequence). The CDR3 length is 20 residues. The ends lost 5 bases at V and 0 bases at J; junction bases unmatched: 17. CDR3 DNA: TGTGCCAGTAGTCCCTCCCTCCGGCTAGCGGGGTCAAGCTCCTACAATGAGCAGTTCTTC. Amino acid sequence: CASSPSLRLAGSSSYNEQFF.

The chain has TRBV3-1 (or the pseudogene TRBV3-2) and TRBJ1-1, with no clear D. The CDR3 is 14 amino acids. V was trimmed by 0 bases and J by 3 bases, leaving 8 bases between them. Germline V lookup: CDR1 LGHDT, CDR2 YNNKEL (reference sequence). The CDR3 reads CASSQEPTYTEAFF. The CDR3, as DNA: TGTGCCAGCAGCCAAGAGCCTACCTACACTGAAGCTTTCTTT.

The chain joins TRBV5-4 to TRBJ1-3, with 7 bases identical to TRBD1. The CDR3 length is 14 residues. Losses at the gene ends were 7 bases for V and 4 bases for J; bases not matched to a gene: 8. Germline V lookup: CDR1 SGHNT, CDR2 YYREEE (reference sequence). CDR3 sequence reads: CASGEQGPGNTIYF. As DNA, the CDR3 is TGTGCCAGCGGGGAACAGGGGCCCGGAAACACCATATATTTT.

The CDR3 coding sequence is TGTGCCAGCAACACAGGGGGAAGTAACTATGGCTACACCTTC. This sequence encodes CASNTGGSNYGYTF. The chain links TRBV11-2 to TRBJ1-2, with 8 bases fitting TRBD1. This CDR3 has 14 residues. CDR1 is SGHAT and CDR2 is FQNNGV in the germline V gene. Trimming cost V 7 bases and J 1 base; bases outside gene matches: 5.

In the case of this clone: At the DNA level, this CDR3 is encoded by other sequences in the same sample as well. The rearrangement joins TRBV5-1 to TRBJ2-3; 9 bases fit TRBD1. The CDR3 consists of 17 residues. Trimming took 1 base from V and 1 from J; bases not matched to a gene: 7. Germline lookup yields CDR1 SGHRS and CDR2 YFSETQ. Written as DNA, the CDR3 is TGCGCCAGCAGCTTGATCGGGACAGGGCAGGGCACAGATACGCAGTATTTT. This translates into CASSLIGTGQGTDTQYF.